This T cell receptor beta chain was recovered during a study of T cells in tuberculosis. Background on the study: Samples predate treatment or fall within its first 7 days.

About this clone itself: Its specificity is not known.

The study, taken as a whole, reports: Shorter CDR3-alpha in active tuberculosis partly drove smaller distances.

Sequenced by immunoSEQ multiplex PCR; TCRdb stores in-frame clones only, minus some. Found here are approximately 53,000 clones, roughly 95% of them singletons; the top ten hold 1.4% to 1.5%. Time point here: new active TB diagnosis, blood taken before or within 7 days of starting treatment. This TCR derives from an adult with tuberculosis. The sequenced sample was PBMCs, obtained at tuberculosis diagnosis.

CDR3 in DNA: TGTGCCAGCTCACCTCTACTAGCGGGATCTGGGGCCAACGTCCTGACTTTC. Protein sequence: CASSPLLAGSGANVLTF. The gene calls are TRBV18 and TRBJ2-6, with 10 positions matching TRBD2. The CDR3 spans 17 residues. V dropped 3 bases and J dropped 1; count of bases not matched to a gene: 3. Per the germline V gene, CDR1 is KGHSH and CDR2 is LQKENI.